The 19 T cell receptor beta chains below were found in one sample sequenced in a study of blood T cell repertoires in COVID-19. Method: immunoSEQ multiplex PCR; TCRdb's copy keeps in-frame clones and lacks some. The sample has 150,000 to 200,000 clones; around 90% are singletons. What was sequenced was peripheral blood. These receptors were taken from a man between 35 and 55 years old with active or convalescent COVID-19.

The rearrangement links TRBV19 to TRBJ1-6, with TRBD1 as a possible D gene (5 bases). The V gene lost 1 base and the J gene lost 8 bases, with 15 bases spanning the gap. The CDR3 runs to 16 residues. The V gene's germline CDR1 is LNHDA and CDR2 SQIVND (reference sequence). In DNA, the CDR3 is TGTGCCAGTAGTATAGGGGTCCGGGACTGGGATTCACCCCTCCACTTT. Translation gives CASSIGVRDWDSPLHF.

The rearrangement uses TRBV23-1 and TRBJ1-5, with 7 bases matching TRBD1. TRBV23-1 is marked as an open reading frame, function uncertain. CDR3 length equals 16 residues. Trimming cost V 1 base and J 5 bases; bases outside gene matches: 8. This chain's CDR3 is CASSQFDRADHQPQHF. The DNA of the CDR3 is TGCGCCAGCAGTCAATTTGACAGGGCCGATCATCAGCCCCAGCATTTT.

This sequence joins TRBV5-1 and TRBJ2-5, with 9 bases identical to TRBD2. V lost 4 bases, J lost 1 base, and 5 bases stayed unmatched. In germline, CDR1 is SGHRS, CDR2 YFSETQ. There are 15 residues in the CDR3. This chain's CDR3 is CASSGPSGVQETQYF. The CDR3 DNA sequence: TGCGCCAGCAGCGGACCTAGCGGGGTCCAAGAGACCCAGTACTTC.

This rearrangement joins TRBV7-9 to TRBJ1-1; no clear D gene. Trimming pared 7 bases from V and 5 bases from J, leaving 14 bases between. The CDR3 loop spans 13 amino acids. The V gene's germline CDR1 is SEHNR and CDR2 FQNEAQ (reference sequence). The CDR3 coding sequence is TGTGCCAGCACCCCGGCCGGGGTTACTGAAGCTTTCTTT. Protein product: CASTPAGVTEAFF.

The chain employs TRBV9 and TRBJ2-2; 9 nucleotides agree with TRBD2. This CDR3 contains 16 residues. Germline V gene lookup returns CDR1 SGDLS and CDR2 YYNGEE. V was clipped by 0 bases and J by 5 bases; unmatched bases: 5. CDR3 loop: CASSVAIAGVTGELFF. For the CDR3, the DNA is TGTGCCAGCAGCGTAGCCATAGCGGGGGTGACCGGGGAGCTGTTTTTT.

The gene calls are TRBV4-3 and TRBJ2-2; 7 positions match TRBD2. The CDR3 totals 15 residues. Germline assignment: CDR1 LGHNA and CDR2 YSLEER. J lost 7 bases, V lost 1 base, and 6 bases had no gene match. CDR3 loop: CASSQAGGSGGELFF. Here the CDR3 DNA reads TGCGCCAGCAGCCAAGCCGGCGGGAGCGGCGGGGAGCTGTTTTTT.

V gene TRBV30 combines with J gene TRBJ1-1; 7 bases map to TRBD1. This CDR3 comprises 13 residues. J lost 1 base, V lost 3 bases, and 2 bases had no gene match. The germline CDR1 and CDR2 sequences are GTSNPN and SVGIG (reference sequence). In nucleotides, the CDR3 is TGTGCCTGGAGGCGACAGGGGAACACTGAAGCTTTCTTT. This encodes CAWRRQGNTEAFF. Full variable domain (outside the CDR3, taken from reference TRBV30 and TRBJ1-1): SQTIHQWPATLVQPVGSPLSLECTVEGTSNPNLYWYRQAAGRGLQLLFYSVGIGQISSEVPQNLSASRPQDRQFILSSKKLLLSDSGFYLCAWRRQGNTEAFFGQGTRLTVV.

CDR3 DNA sequence: TGTGCCAGCAGTTTAGGGGCCAGGGGAAACACCATATATTTT. Residues: CASSLGARGNTIYF. This rearrangement joins TRBV27 to TRBJ1-3; a weak D match, TRBD1 (5 bases). This CDR3 spans 14 amino acids. V was cut by 2 bases and J by 4 bases, with 9 bases left in between. CDR1 is MNHEY, CDR2 SMNVEV, per germline (reference sequence).

The CDR3 nucleotides are TGTGCCAGCAGCCCGACGGGGACAGGGGGTTACAATGAGCAGTTCTTC. Its protein product is CASSPTGTGGYNEQFF. The chain employs TRBV13 and TRBJ2-1; 11 bases fit TRBD1. The CDR3 length is 16 residues. Germline V gene sequence: CDR1 PRHDT, CDR2 FYEKMQ (reference sequence). The V gene end was trimmed by 5 bases and the J gene end by 4 bases; junction bases not matched to a gene: 7. Based on the CDR3 plus reference TRBV13 and TRBJ2-1, the full variable domain is AAGVIQSPRHLIKEKRETATLKCYPIPRHDTVYWYQQGPGQDPQFLISFYEKMQSDKGSIPDRFSAQQFSDYHSELNMSSLELGDSALYFCASSPTGTGGYNEQFFGPGTRLTVL.

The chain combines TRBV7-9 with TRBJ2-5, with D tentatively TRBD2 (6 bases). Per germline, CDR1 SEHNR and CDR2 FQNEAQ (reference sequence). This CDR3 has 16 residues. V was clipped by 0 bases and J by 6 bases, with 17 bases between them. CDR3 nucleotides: TGTGCCAGCAGCTTAGCCCCGAGCAGGGCGGGAAAGACCCAGTACTTC. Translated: CASSLAPSRAGKTQYF.

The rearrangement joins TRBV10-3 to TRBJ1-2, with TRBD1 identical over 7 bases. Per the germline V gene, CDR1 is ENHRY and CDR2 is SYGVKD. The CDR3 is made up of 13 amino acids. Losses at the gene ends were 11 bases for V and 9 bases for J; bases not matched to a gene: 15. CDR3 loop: CAVLPAGGFSYTF. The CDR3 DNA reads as TGTGCCGTCCTGCCGGCAGGGGGGTTTAGCTACACCTTC.

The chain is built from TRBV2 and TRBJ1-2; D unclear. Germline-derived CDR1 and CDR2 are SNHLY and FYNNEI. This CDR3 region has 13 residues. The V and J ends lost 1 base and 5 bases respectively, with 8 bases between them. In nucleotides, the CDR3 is TGTGCCAGCAGTGAAGTACCGGGTTATGGCTACACCTTC. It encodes CASSEVPGYGYTF. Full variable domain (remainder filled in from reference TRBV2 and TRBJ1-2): EPEVTQTPSHQVTQMGQEVILRCVPISNHLYFYWYRQILGQKVEFLVSFYNNEISEKSEIFDDQFSVERPDGSNFTLKIRSTKLEDSAMYFCASSEVPGYGYTFGSGTRLTVV.

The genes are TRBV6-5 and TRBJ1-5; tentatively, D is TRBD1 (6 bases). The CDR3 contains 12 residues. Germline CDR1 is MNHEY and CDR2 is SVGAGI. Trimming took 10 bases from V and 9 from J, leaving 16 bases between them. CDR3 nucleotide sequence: TGTGCCATCACGGGACACAAGGGGCCCCAGCATTTT. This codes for CAITGHKGPQHF.

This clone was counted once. CDR3 in DNA: TGTGCCAGTAGTCCCGGGACAGGGGGGTCTGGCTACACCTTC. The encoded protein is CASSPGTGGSGYTF. The V call is TRBV19, the J call TRBJ1-2, with 11 bases that match TRBD1. After removal of 5 bases from V and 7 bases from J, the junction contained 6 bases not matched to a gene. This CDR3 has 14 residues. The germline V gene has CDR1 LNHDA and CDR2 SQIVND (reference sequence).

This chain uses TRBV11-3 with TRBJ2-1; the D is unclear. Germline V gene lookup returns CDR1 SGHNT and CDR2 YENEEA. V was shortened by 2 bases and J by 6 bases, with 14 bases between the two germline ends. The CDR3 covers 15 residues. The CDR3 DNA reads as TGTGCCAGCAGCTTAAGTGCGCTGGTTGGCAATGAGCAGTTCTTC. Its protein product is CASSLSALVGNEQFF.

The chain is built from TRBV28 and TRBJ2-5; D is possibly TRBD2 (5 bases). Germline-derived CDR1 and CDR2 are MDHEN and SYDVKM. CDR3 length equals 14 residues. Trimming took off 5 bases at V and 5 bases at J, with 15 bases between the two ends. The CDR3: CASSPGGGWETQYF. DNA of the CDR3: TGTGCCAGCAGTCCCGGAGGCGGTTGGGAGACCCAGTACTTC. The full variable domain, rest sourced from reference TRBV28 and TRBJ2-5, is DVKVTQSSRYLVKRTGEKVFLECVQDMDHENMFWYRQDPGLGLRLIYFSYDVKMKEKGDIPEGYSVSREKKERFSLILESASTNQTSMYLCASSPGGGWETQYFGPGTRLLVL.

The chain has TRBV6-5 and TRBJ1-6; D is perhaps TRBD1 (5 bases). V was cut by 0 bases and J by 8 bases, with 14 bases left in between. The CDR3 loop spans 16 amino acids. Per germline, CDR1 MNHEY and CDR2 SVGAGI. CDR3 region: CASSYSNGGMDSPLHF. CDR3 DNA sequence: TGTGCCAGCAGTTACTCGAACGGGGGGATGGATTCACCCCTCCACTTT.

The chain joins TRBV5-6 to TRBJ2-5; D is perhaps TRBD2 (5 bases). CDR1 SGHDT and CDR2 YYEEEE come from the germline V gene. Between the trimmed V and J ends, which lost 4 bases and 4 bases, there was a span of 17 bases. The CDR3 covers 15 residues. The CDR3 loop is CASSPPGVERETQYF. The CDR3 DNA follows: TGTGCCAGCAGCCCTCCCGGGGTGGAGCGAGAGACCCAGTACTTC. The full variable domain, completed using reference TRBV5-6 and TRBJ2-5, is DAGVTQSPTHLIKTRGQQVTLRCSPKSGHDTVSWYQQALGQGPQFIFQYYEEEERQRGNFPDRFSGHQFPNYSSELNVNALLLGDSALYLCASSPPGVERETQYFGPGTRLLVL.

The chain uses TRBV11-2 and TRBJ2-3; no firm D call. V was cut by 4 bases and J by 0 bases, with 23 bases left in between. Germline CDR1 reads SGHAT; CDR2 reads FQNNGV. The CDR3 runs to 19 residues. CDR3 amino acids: CASSSKTRLSATSTDTQYF. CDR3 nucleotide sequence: TGTGCCAGCAGCTCCAAAACGCGCCTCAGTGCGACTAGCACAGATACGCAGTATTTT.